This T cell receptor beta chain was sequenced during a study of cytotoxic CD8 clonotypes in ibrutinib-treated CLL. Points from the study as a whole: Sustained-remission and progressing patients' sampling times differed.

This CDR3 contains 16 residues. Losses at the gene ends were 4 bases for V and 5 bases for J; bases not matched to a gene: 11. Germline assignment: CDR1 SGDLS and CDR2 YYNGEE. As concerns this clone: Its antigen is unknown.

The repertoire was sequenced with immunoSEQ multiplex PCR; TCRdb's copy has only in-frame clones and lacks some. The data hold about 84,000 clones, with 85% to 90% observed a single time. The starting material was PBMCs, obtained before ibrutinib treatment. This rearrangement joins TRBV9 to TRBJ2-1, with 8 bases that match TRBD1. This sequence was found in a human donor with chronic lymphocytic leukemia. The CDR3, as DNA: TGTGCCAGCAGCTTCAGGACAGGGCAGGGAGACAATGAGCAGTTCTTC. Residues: CASSFRTGQGDNEQFF.